Detailed here is one T cell receptor beta chain. The antigen is unknown. The data belong to a study of T cells expressing NK-cell markers. Study as a whole: Of eight sequenced donors, seven were HCMV-seropositive and one HCMV-seronegative.

One entry per CDR3 protein, without DNA, is what TCRdb gives after re-calling the 5' RACE reads. Its listing shows approximately 460,000 distinct CDR3 sequences. The CDR3 runs 16 residues. The germline V gene encodes CDR1 MNHEY and CDR2 SMNVEV (reference sequence). The study's findings and limits: In several donors, dominant clonotypes made up roughly 25-60.1% of CD3+CD56-NKG2C+ cells.

The rearrangement joins TRBV27 to TRBJ2-7. The sequence derives from a woman aged 18 to 75 in good health. The sample consisted of blood T cells: a sorted CD56 or NKG2C T cell subset, CD4+ or CD8+ T cells, or bulk PBMC T cells (not recorded which). This CDR3 is CASSRESRKSSYEQYF.